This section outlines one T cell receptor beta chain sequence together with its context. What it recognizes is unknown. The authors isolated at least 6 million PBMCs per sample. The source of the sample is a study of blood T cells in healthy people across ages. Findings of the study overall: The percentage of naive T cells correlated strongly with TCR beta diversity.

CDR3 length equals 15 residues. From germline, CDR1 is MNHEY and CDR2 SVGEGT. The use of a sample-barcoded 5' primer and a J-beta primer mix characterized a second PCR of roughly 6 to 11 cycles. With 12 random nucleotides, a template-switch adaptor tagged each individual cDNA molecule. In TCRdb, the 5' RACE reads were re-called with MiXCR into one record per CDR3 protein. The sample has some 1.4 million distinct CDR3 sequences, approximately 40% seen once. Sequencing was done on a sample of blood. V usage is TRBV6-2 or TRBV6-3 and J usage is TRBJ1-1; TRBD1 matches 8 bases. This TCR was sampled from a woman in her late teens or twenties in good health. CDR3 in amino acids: CATLTFGQGGTEAFF. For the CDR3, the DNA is TGTGCTACCCTGACCTTTGGACAGGGCGGGACTGAAGCTTTCTTT.